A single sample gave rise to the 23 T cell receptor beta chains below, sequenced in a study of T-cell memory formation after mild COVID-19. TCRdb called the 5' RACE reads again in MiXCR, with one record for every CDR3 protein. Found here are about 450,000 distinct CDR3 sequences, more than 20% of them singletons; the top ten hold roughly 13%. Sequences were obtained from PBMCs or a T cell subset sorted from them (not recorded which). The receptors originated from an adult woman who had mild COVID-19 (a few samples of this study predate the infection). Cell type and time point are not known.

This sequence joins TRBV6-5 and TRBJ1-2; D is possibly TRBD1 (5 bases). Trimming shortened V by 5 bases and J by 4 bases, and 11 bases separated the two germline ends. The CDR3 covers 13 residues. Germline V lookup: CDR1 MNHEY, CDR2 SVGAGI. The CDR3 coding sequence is TGTGCCAGCAGTGCGCCGGGGGGCTATGGCTACACCTTC. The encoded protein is CASSAPGGYGYTF.

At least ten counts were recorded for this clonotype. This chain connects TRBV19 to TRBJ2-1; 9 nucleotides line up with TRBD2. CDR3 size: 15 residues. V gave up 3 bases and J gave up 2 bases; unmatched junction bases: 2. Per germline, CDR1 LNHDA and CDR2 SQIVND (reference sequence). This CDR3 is CASSIAGGTYNEQFF. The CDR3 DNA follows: TGTGCCAGTAGTATCGCGGGAGGGACCTACAATGAGCAGTTCTTC.

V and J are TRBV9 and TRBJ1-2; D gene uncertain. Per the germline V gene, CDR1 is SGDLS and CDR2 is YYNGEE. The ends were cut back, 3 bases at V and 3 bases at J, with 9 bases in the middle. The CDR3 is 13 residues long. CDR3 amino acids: CASSAGLDYGYTF. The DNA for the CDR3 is TGTGCCAGCAGCGCGGGCCTGGACTATGGCTACACCTTC.

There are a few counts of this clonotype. Here the CDR3 DNA reads TGTGCCAGCAGTTTCTCCTCGGGAGCTTGGACGTTCTTC. It codes for CASSFSSGAWTFF. V usage is TRBV12-3 or TRBV12-4 and J usage is TRBJ2-1, with a tentative D call TRBD2 (6 bases). Trimming pared 3 bases from V and 15 bases from J, leaving 18 bases between. The CDR3 extends over 13 amino acids.

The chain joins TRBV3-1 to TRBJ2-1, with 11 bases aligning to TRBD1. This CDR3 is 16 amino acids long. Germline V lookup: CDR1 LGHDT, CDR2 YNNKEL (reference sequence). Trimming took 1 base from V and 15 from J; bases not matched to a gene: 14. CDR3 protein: CASSQAGTGGEVGAFF. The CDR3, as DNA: TGTGCCAGCAGCCAAGCCGGGACAGGGGGTGAAGTCGGGGCGTTCTTC.

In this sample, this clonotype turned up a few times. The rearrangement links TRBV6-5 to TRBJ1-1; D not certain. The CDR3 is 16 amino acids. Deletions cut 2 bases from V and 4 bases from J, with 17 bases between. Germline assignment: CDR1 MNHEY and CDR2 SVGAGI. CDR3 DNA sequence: TGTGCCAGCAGTTACGCGGGAGGCCCCCCGGGCACTGAAGCTTTCTTT. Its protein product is CASSYAGGPPGTEAFF.

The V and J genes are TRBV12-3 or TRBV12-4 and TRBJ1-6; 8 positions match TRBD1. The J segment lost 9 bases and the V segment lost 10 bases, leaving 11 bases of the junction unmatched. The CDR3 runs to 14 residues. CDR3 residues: CATQGASIGSPLHF. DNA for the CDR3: TGTGCCACGCAGGGGGCTTCTATTGGTTCACCCCTCCACTTT.

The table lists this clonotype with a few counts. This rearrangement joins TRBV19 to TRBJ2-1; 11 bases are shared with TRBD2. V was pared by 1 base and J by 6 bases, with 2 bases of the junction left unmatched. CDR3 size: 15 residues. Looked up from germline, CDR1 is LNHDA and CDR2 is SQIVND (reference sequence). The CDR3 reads CASSIGLAGFNEQFF. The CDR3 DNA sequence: TGTGCCAGTAGTATAGGACTAGCGGGATTCAATGAGCAGTTCTTC.

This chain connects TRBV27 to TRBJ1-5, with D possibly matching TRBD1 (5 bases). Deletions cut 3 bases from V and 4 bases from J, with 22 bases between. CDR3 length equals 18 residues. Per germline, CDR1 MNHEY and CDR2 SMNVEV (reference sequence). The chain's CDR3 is CASSFYSGFGRVNQPQHF. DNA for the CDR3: TGTGCCAGCAGTTTTTATAGTGGCTTCGGCAGGGTAAATCAGCCCCAGCATTTT.

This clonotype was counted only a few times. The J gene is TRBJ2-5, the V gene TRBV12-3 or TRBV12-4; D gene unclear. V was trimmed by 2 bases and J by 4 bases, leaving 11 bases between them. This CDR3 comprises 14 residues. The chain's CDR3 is CASSLRVSRETQYF. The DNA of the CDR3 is TGTGCCAGCAGTTTACGGGTTAGCAGAGAGACCCAGTACTTC.

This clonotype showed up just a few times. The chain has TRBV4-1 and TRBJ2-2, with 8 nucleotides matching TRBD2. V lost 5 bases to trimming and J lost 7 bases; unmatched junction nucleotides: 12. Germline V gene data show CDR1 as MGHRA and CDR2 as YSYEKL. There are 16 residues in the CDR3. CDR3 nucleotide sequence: TGCGCCAGCAGCAAACTAGCGGAGCGTAGGGGCGGGGAGCTGTTTTTT. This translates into CASSKLAERRGGELFF.

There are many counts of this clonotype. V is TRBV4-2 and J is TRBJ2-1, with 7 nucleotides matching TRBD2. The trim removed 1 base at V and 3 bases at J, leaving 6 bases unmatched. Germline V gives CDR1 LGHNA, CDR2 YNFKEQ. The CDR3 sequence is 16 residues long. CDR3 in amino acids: CASSQGGGSDYNEQFF. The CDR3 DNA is TGTGCCAGCAGCCAAGGCGGCGGGAGCGACTACAATGAGCAGTTCTTC.

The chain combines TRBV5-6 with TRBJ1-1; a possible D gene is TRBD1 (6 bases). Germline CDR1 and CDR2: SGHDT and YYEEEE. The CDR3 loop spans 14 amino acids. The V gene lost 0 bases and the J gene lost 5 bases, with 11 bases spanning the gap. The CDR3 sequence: CASSLGRGITEAFF. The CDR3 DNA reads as TGTGCCAGCAGCTTGGGCAGGGGTATAACTGAAGCTTTCTTT. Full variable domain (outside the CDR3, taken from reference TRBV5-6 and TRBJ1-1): DAGVTQSPTHLIKTRGQQVTLRCSPKSGHDTVSWYQQALGQGPQFIFQYYEEEERQRGNFPDRFSGHQFPNYSSELNVNALLLGDSALYLCASSLGRGITEAFFGQGTRLTVV.

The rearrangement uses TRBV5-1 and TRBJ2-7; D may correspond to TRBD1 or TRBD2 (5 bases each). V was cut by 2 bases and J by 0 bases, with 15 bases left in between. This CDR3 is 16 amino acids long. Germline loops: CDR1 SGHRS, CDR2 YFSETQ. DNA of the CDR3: TGCGCCAGCAGCTTTTCGGGGCAGGGCACCTCCTACGAGCAGTACTTC. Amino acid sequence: CASSFSGQGTSYEQYF.

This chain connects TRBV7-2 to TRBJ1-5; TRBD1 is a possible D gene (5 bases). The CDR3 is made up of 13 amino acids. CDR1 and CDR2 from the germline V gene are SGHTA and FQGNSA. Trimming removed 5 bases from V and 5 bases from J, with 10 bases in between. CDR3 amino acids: CASSLGVDQPQHF. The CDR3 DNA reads TGTGCCAGCAGCCTGGGGGTTGATCAGCCCCAGCATTTT.

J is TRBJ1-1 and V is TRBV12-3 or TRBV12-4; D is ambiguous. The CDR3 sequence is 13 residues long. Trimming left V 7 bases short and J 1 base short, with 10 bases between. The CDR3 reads CASTVPPNTEAFF. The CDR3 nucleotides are TGTGCCAGCACCGTCCCCCCGAACACTGAAGCTTTCTTT.

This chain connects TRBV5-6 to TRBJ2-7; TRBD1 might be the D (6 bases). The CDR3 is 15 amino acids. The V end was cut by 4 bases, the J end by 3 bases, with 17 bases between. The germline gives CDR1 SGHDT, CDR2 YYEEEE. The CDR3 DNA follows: TGTGCCAGCAGCGCGGTTCGGGACACCCTCTACGAGCAGTACTTC. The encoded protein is CASSAVRDTLYEQYF.

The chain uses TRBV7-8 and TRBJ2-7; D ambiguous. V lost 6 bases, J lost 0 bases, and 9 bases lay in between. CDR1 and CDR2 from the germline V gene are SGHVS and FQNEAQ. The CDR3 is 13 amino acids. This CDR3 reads CASRSTSSYEQYF. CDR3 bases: TGTGCCAGCAGATCGACAAGCTCCTACGAGCAGTACTTC.

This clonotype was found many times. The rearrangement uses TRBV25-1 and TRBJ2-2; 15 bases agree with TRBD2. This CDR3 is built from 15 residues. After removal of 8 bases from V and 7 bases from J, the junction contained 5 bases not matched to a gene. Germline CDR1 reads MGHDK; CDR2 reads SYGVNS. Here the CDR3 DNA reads TGTGCCAGCGGGGGACTAGCGGGAGGAAACGGGGAGCTGTTTTTT. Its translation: CASGGLAGGNGELFF. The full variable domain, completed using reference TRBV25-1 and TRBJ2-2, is EADIYQTPRYLVIGTGKKITLECSQTMGHDKMYWYQQDPGMELHLIHYSYGVNSTEKGDLSSESTVSRIRTEHFPLTLESARPSHTSQYLCASGGLAGGNGELFFGEGSRLTVL.

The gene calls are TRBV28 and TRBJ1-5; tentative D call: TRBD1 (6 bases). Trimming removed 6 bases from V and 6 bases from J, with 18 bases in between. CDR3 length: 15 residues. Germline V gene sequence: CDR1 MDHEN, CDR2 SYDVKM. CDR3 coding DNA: TGTGCCAGCAGCTCCCCAGGGGCAGGGAGTCAGCCCCAGCATTTT. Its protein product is CASSSPGAGSQPQHF.

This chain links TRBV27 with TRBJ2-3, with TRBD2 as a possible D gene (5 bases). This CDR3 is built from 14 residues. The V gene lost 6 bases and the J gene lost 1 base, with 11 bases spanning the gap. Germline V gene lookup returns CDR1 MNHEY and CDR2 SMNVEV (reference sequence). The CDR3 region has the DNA TGTGCCAGCAGCCGACGGCGGGGCACAGATACGCAGTATTTT. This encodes CASSRRRGTDTQYF.

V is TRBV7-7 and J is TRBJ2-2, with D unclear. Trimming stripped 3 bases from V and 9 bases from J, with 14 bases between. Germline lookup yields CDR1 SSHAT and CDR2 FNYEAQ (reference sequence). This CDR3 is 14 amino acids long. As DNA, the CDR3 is TGTGCCAGCAGCTTTGGCCCTGAAACGAGGGAGCTGTTTTTT. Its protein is CASSFGPETRELFF.

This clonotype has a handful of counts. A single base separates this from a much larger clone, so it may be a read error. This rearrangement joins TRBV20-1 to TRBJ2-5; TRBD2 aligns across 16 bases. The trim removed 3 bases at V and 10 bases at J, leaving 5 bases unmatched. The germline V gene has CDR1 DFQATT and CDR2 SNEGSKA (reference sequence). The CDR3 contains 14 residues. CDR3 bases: TGCAGTGCTAGGGGACTAGCGGGGGGGCCGCACCAGTACTTC. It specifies CSARGLAGGPHQYF.